The sequence of this TCR beta chain was determined in a study of blood T cells in healthy people across ages (dated by TCRdb to the mid-2010s). Regarding the study in general: Template switching captured roughly one uniquely barcoded TCR beta cDNA molecule per two T cells in model experiments. Donors of different ages were randomly distributed across sequencing lanes to avoid experimental bias. The study measured age-related changes in TCR beta repertoire diversity using deep sequencing normalized with unique cDNA molecular identifiers. Two additional independent replicas of 1 million unique cDNA reads from the same blood draw were analyzed for two donors (one aged 18 to 30 and one aged 80 or older). The donors were divided into four age groups: young (average 16 years), middle-aged (about 39), aged (approximately 64) and long-lived (about 80).

Systemically healthy Caucasian individuals from Russia, 35 to 40 in total and aged roughly 6 to 100 years, were included as donors. Around 9.9 milliliters of peripheral blood were collected from each donor into EDTA-treated Vacutainer tubes. Ficoll-Paque density-gradient centrifugation was used to isolate PBMCs, with at least 6.5 million per sample. Total RNA, at least 6 micrograms per sample, was extracted from PBMCs with Trizol reagent. For every donor, an aliquot of PBMCs went through flow cytometry to measure the percentages of naive CD45RAhigh/CD27high T cells. This clonotype was observed a few times. Its antigen has not been determined. The record has no base qualities; no much larger clone is one base away. Via the germline V gene, CDR1 is SGHRS and CDR2 YFSETQ. Measured from the cysteine to the phenylalanine, the CDR3 is 15 residues long. Only the CDR3 part of the read is kept: 45 bases, read in frame from the first base. Unmatched junction bases come to 7, with V trimmed by 3 bases and J by 6 bases.

The library was made by 5' RACE. Reads for this sample came from an Illumina HiSeq 2500. A second PCR of about 6 to 11 cycles was run with a J-beta primer mix and a sample-barcoded 5' primer. Each TCR beta cDNA molecule received a unique molecular identifier from a template-switch 5' adaptor carrying 12 random nucleotides. At least 3 million CDR3-containing paired-end reads were obtained from each sample. All of the RNA was converted into first-strand cDNA using the Mint cDNA synthesis kit, with a TRBC-specific oligonucleotide serving as the primer. After uracil-DNA glycosylase treatment, a first 18-cycle PCR used universal primers M1SS and BC2_uni_R on all cDNA. The original methods were these. Each sample was normalized by randomly selecting 1 million high-quality reads, each carrying a distinct molecular identifier. Reads with shared molecular identifiers were discarded instead of being binned into consensus sequences. MiTCR, set to a Q25 quality threshold and the strictest error-elimination algorithm, was used for CDR3 identification, clonotype clustering and error correction. A nonparametric unseen species model using Euler transformation provided a lower-bound estimate of total TCR beta diversity. The public sequencing data were trimmed at Q25 with fastp and processed into clonotypes with MiXCR by TCRdb, which kept only in-frame beta chains. Each entry merges the rows of one CDR3 protein and shows their most common DNA and genes. The V and J calls shown here were made by TCRdb, not taken from the authors' results. The sample includes 1.5 million to 2 million distinct CDR3 sequences, with about 35% observed a single time. Of the sample, about 11% falls within the top ten clones.

On the study overall, not on this receptor specifically: The long-lived group showed more naive CD4+ T cells, fewer expanded clones and increased TCR diversity than the aged group, suggesting age selection. The CMV infection status of donors was not known, potentially confounding age-related changes in expanded clonotypes. Total diversity estimates from one million sequenced T cells were considered lower bounds and underestimates. Conclusive comparison of naive and antigen-experienced compartments was prevented by the profiling of bulk unsorted PBMCs. A strong correlation was found between observed TCR beta diversity and the percentage of naive T cells measured by flow cytometry. As age increased, observed TCR beta diversity per million T cells dropped in a roughly linear way, and a significant reduction was already evident by age 40.

The sequencing input was blood. The chain joins TRBV5-1 to TRBJ2-1; 9 bases in the middle match TRBD1. The TCR originated in a woman in her twenties or thirties in good health. CDR3 loop: CASSWGDREGNEQFF. The nucleotide sequence is given as TGCGCCAGCAGCTGGGGGGACAGGGAGGGCAATGAGCAGTTCTTC. When the CDR3 is completed using the reference TRBV5-1 and TRBJ2-1 genes on either side, the full variable domain is KAGVTQTPRYLIKTRGQQVTLSCSPISGHRSVSWYQQTPGQGLQFLFEYFSETQRNKGNFPGRFSGRQFSNSRSEMNVSTLELGDSALYLCASSWGDREGNEQFFGPGTRLTVL.